This TCR beta chain was sequenced during a study of CD8+CD57+ T cells in acquired aplastic anemia. For CDR3 and TCR beta VDJ profiling, genomic DNA was the template used. TCRdb re-derived calls from the reads in MiXCR, one entry per CDR3 protein. The sample lists 310,000 or so distinct CDR3 sequences; 45% to 65% were seen once. The CDR3 runs 14 residues. V was clipped by 0 bases and J by 2 bases, with 4 bases between them. Germline V gene lookup returns CDR1 SNHLY and CDR2 FYNNEI. It was patients with CD8+CD57+ cell expansion by flow cytometry who were chosen for sequencing. The rearrangement links TRBV2 to TRBJ2-2; D unclear. The sample consisted of sorted CD4+, CD8+, or CD8+CD57+ T cells (not recorded which) from PBMCs. The TCR comes from a human donor with aplastic anemia. The CDR3 DNA reads TGTGCCAGCAGTGAAGCGCGAAACACCGGGGAGCTGTTTTTT. Its protein product is CASSEARNTGELFF.